This TCR beta chain comes out of a study of CD8 T cells in ankylosing spondylitis. This clonotype was counted ten times or more. Its antigen is undetermined. Each TCR beta library was made by quantitative 5'-RACE that incorporated molecular barcodes. MiXCR, run by TCRdb on the 5' RACE reads, gives a single entry per CDR3 protein. The sample has more than 5,000 distinct CDR3 sequences, 2.1% seen once. Study-wide points: Researchers reportedly found disease-linked clones significantly enriched in matched ankylosing spondylitis synovial fluid. Eight highly homologous variants formed a TCR beta motif that appeared characteristic of ankylosing spondylitis blood. Relatively rare in peripheral blood, disease-linked clones were also CD8+.

The source of this sequence is a male donor with ankylosing spondylitis or in good health (not recorded which). The sequenced sample consisted of blood, either unsorted or a sorted T cell fraction (not recorded which).

CDR3 protein: CASSVAGGPSYEQYF. The CDR3 bases are TGTGCCAGCAGCGTAGCGGGGGGGCCCTCCTACGAGCAGTACTTC. V is TRBV9 and J is TRBJ2-7; TRBD2 agrees at 8 bases. In germline, CDR1 is SGDLS, CDR2 YYNGEE. V shed 0 bases and J 0 bases; nucleotides not matched to a gene: 2. The length of the CDR3 is 15 residues.